This TCR beta chain comes out of a study of blood T cell repertoires in COVID-19 (dated by TCRdb to about 2020). For the study in its entirety: The collaborator samples originated in the United States, Italy and Spain and spanned the acute and convalescent phases of COVID-19. Where HLA class I and class II types were available, the types were taken from metadata supplied by the sample provider, not from assay-based typing. The samples were drawn from two sources: the first 160 participants of the ongoing ImmuneRACE study, and some 1,300 subjects contributed by 6 global collaborators. A de-identified subject ID, COVID-19 status, age in years and sex were almost always included in the sample metadata. The material from the prospective study consisted of cDNA or gDNA derived from T cells, B-cell-depleted T cells, or PBMCs. The dataset comprised deeply sampled blood TCRbeta repertoires from subjects exposed to, actively infected with, or recovered from COVID-19. The repertoires were released in a freely available public database intended as a resource for research on the immune response to SARS-CoV-2. Paper-wide results and their limitations: How much clinical and demographic metadata was included differed by source and by participant, and the metadata was provided uncurated.

In the prospective study, participants were roughly 18 to 95 years old, resided in fewer than 25 geographic areas of the United States, and were enrolled through a virtual design. To assign participants to cohorts, the prospective study relied on clinical history that participants themselves reported in a screening survey and a study questionnaire. Recovered participants in ImmuneRACE Cohort 3 were defined as having two consecutive negative NP/OP PCR tests, clearance from a healthcare professional, or resolution of symptoms. Mobile phlebotomists in the prospective study collected whole blood, serum and a nasopharyngeal or oropharyngeal swab from every participant. Additional blood draws and questionnaires over an approximately 2-month period could optionally be provided by prospective study participants. Before DNA extraction, blood samples from the prospective study were shipped at room temperature or frozen.

About this clone itself: Its cognate antigen has yet to be identified. No much larger clone is present one base from it, and per-base qualities are unavailable.

The immunoSEQ Assay, a bias-controlled multiplex PCR, was used to amplify TCRbeta CDR3 regions from genomic DNA. In the authors' own workflow: The number of nucleated cells in each sample was estimated from the amplification of reference gene primers within the assay. To quantify the absolute abundance of each unique TCRbeta CDR3 rearrangement, sequence reads were collapsed and filtered. Productive Simpson clonality was computed per sample as the square root of Simpson's diversity index over productive rearrangements. TCRdb provides this immuneACCESS table in a form limited to in-frame rearrangements. Some clones are lacking; in checked studies, under half of them reflect an unresolved V gene, and why the rest are absent is not known. The D gene and trimming were derived from the DNA, and the V and J assignments and clone size from that table. Here the sample has roughly 180,000 clones; about nine tenths occur a single time. The leading ten clones occupy about 2.3% of the sample.

From cysteine to phenylalanine, the CDR3 is 16 amino acids long. The only DNA kept is the CDR3, 48 bases in frame from the first base. From V the trimming removes 5 bases and from J it removes 0 bases, while the gene matches leave 6 bases of the junction unaccounted for. Based on the germline V gene, the CDR1 and CDR2 sequences are SGHNT and YENEEA. The sequencing sample was made of PBMCs or T cells enriched from blood (not recorded which). The clonotype was recovered from a young woman who had recovered from COVID-19. The chain joins TRBV11-3 to TRBJ2-2, and TRBD1 aligns with 7 junction nucleotides. This receptor carries the CDR3 CASSLDREANTGELFF. At the DNA level, the sequence is TGTGCCAGCAGCCTTGACAGGGAAGCGAACACCGGGGAGCTGTTTTTT. The variable domain in full, with residues beyond the CDR3 obtained from the reference TRBV11-3 and TRBJ2-2 genes, is EAGVVQSPRYKIIEKKQPVAFWCNPISGHNTLYWYLQNLGQGPELLIRYENEEAVDDSQLPKDRFSAERLKGVDSTLKIQPAELGDSAVYLCASSLDREANTGELFFGEGSRLTVL.